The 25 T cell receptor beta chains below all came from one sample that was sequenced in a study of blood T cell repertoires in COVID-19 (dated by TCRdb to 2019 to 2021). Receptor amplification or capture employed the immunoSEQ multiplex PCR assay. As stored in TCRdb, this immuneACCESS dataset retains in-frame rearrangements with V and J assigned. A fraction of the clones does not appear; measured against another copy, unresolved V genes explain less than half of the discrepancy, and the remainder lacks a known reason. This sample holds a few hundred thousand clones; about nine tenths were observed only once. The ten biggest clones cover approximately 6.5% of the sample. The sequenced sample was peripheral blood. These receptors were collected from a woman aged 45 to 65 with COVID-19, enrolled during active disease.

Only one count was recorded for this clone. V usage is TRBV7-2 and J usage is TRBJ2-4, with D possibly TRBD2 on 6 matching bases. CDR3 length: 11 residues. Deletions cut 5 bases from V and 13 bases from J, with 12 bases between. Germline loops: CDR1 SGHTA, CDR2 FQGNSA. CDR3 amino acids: CASSQDYLQYF. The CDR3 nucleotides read TGTGCCAGCAGCCAGGACTATTTGCAGTACTTC.

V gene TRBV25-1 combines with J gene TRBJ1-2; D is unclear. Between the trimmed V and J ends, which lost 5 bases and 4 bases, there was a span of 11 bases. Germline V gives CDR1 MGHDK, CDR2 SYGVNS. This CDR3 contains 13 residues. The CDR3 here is CASSLRLSYGYTF. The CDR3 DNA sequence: TGTGCCAGCAGTCTGAGACTGTCCTATGGCTACACCTTC.

The CDR3 sequence: CASSLQGANQPQHF. The CDR3 nucleotides are TGTGCCAGCAGCTTGCAGGGGGCTAATCAGCCCCAGCATTTT. V gene TRBV5-6 combines with J gene TRBJ1-5; 8 bases map to TRBD1. This CDR3 region has 14 residues. V was clipped by 1 base and J by 4 bases; unmatched bases: 1. Germline V gene data show CDR1 as SGHDT and CDR2 as YYEEEE.

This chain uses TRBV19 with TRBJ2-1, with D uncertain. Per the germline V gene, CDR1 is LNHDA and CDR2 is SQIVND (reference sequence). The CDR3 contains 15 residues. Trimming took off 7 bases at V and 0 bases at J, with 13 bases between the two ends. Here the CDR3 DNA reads TGTGCCAGTACCCACGAAACAAACTCCTACAATGAGCAGTTCTTC. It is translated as CASTHETNSYNEQFF.

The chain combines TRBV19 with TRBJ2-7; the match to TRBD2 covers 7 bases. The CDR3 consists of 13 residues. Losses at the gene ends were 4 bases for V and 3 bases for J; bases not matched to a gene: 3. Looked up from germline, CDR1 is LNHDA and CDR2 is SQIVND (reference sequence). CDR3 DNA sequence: TGTGCCAGTAGTAGCGGGAGAGGCTACGAGCAGTACTTC. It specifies CASSSGRGYEQYF.

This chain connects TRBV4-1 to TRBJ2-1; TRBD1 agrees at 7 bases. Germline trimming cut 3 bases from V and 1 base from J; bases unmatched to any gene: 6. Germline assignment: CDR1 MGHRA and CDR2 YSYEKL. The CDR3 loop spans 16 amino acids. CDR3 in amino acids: CASSQQGQSSYNEQFF. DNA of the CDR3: TGCGCCAGCAGCCAGCAGGGACAGTCTTCCTACAATGAGCAGTTCTTC.

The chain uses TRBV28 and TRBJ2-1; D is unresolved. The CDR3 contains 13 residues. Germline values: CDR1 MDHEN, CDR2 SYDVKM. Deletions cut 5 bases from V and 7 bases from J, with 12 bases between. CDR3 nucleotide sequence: TGTGCCAGCAGTCCTTACAGCCCAAATGAGCAGTTCTTC. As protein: CASSPYSPNEQFF. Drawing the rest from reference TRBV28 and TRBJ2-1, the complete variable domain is DVKVTQSSRYLVKRTGEKVFLECVQDMDHENMFWYRQDPGLGLRLIYFSYDVKMKEKGDIPEGYSVSREKKERFSLILESASTNQTSMYLCASSPYSPNEQFFGPGTRLTVL.

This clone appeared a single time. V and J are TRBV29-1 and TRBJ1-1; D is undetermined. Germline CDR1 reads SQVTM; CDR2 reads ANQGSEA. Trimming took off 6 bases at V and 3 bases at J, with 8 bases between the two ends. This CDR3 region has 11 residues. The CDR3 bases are TGCAGCGTCGTACACGACACTGAAGCTTTCTTT. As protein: CSVVHDTEAFF.

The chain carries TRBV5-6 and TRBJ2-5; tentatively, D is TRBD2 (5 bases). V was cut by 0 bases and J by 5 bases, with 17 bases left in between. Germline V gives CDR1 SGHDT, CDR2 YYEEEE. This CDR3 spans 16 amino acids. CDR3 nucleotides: TGTGCCAGCAGCTTGGGTTTAGCGACAAAGGCGGAGACCCAGTACTTC. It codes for CASSLGLATKAETQYF.

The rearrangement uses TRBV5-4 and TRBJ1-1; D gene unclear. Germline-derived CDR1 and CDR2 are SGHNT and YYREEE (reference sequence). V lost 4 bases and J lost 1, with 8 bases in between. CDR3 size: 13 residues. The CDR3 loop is CASSRQENTEAFF. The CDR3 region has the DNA TGTGCCAGCAGCCGACAAGAGAACACTGAAGCTTTCTTT.

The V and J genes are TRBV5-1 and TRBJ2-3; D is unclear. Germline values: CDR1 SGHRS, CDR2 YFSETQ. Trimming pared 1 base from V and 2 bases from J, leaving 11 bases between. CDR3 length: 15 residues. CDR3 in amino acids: CASSLSSSLTDTQYF. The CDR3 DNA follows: TGCGCCAGCAGCTTGAGCTCCTCCCTCACAGATACGCAGTATTTT.

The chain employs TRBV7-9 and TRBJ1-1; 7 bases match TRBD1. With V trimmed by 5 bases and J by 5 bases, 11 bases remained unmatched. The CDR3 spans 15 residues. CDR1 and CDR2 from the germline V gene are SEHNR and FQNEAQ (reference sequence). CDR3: CASSHRQGGLTEAFF. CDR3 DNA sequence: TGTGCCAGCAGCCACCGTCAGGGGGGCTTAACTGAAGCTTTCTTT.

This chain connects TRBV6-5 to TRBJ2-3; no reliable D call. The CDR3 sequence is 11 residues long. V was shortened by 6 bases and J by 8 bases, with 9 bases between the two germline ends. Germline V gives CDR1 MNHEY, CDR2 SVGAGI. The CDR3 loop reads CASSLSGTQYF. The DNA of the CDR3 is TGTGCCAGCAGCCTATCGGGTACGCAGTATTTT.

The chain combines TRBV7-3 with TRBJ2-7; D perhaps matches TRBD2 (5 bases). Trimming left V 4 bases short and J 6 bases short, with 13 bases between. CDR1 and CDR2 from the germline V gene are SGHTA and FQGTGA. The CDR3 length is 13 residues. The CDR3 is CASSSMSRGEQYF. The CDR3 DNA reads TGTGCCAGCAGCTCCATGTCCCGGGGCGAGCAGTACTTC. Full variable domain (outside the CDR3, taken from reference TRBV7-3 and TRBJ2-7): GAGVSQTPSNKVTEKGKYVELRCDPISGHTALYWYRQSLGQGPEFLIYFQGTGAADDSGLPNDRFFAVRPEGSVSTLKIQRTERGDSAVYLCASSSMSRGEQYFGPGTRLTVT.

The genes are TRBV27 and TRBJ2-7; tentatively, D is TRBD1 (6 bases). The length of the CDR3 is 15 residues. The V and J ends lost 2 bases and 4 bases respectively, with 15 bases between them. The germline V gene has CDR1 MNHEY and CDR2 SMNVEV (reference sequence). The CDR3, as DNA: TGTGCCAGCAGTTTAGGGGGCCCCGGCGGGTACGAGCAGTACTTC. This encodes CASSLGGPGGYEQYF.

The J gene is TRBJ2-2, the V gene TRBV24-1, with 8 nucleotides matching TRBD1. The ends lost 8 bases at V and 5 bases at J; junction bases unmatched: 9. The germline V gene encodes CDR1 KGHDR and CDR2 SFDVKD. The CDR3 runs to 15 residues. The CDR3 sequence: CATTDRGYGTGELFF. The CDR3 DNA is TGTGCCACCACAGACAGGGGATACGGTACCGGGGAGCTGTTTTTT.

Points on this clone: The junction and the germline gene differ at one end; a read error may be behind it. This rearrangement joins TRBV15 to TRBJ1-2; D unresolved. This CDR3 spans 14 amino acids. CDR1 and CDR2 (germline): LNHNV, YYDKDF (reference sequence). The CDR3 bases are TGTGCCACCAGCAGAGATCGAAACCCCTATAGCTACACCTTC. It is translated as CATSRDRNPYSYTF.

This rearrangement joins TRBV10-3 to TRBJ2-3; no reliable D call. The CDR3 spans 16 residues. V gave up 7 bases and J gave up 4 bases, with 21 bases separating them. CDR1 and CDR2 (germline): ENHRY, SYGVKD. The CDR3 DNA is TGTGCCATCAAACTGGATGGGCTCGATTTTGCAGATACGCAGTATTTT. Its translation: CAIKLDGLDFADTQYF.

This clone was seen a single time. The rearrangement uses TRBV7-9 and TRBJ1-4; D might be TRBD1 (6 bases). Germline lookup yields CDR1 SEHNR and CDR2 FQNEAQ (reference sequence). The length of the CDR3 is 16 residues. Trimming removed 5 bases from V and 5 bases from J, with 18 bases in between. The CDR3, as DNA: TGTGCCAGCAGCCTATCACCGACGAGGGGGAATGAAAAACTGTTTTTT. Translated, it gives CASSLSPTRGNEKLFF. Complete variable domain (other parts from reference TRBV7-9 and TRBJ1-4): DTGVSQNPRHKITKRGQNVTFRCDPISEHNRLYWYRQTLGQGPEFLTYFQNEAQLEKSRLLSDRFSAERPKGSFSTLEIQRTEQGDSAMYLCASSLSPTRGNEKLFFGSGTQLSVL.

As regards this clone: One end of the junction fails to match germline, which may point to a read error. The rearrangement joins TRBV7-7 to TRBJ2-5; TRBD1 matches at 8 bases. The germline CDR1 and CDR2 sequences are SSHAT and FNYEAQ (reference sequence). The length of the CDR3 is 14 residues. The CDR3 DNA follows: TGTGCTAGCAGCTCTTTCGGACAGGGTGAGACCCAGTACTTC. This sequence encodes CASSSFGQGETQYF.

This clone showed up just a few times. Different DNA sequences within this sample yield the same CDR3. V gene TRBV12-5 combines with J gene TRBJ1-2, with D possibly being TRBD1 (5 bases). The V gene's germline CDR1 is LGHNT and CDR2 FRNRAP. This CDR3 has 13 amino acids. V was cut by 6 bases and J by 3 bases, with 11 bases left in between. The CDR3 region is CASGSGGYYGYTF. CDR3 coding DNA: TGTGCTAGTGGCTCGGGGGGATACTATGGCTACACCTTC.

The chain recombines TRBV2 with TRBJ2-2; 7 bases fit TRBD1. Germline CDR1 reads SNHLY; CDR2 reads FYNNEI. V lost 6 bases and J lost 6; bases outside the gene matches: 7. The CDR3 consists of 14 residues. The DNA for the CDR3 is TGTGCCAGCAGCCGCGACAGGGCCGCCGGGGAGCTGTTTTTT. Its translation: CASSRDRAAGELFF.

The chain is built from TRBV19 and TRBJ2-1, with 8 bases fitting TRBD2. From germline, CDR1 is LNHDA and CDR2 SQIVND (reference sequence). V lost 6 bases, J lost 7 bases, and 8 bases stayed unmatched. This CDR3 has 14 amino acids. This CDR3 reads CASSASGSQNEQFF. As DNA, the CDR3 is TGTGCCAGTAGCGCCAGCGGGAGCCAGAATGAGCAGTTCTTC.

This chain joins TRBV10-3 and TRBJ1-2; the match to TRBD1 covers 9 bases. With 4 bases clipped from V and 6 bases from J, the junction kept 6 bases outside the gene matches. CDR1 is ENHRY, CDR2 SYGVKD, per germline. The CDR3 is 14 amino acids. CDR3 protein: CAISVPGQGNGYTF. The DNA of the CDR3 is TGTGCCATCAGTGTCCCGGGACAGGGTAATGGCTACACCTTC.

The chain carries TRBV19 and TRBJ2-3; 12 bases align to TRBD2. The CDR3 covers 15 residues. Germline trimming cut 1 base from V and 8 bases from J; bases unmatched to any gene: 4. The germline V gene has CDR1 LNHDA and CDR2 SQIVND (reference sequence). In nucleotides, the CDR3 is TGTGCCAGTAGTATAGTAGCACTAGCGGGAGGTACGCAGTATTTT. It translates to CASSIVALAGGTQYF.